Each of the 8 T cell receptor beta chains below was sequenced from the same sample in a study of cytomegalovirus exposure and HLA in healthy donors. Measured with immunoSEQ multiplex PCR; TCRdb has only the in-frame clones, and not every one. This sample carries 150,000 to 200,000 clones, 86% of them seen once, and the ten largest clones take more than 1.1%. Sequencing was done on a sample of PBMCs. The receptors shown here come from a woman in her late teens or twenties in good health and CMV-seronegative.

The sample holds many counts of this clone. The rearrangement uses TRBV7-2 and TRBJ2-1; 7 bases match TRBD2. With 1 base clipped from V and 3 bases from J, the junction kept 3 bases outside the gene matches. CDR3 length: 15 residues. Per germline, CDR1 SGHTA and CDR2 FQGNSA. CDR3: CASSLEASGYNEQFF. CDR3 in DNA: TGTGCCAGCAGCTTAGAGGCTAGCGGCTACAATGAGCAGTTCTTC.

The chain carries TRBV9 and TRBJ1-1; 7 bases are a match to TRBD1. In germline, CDR1 is SGDLS, CDR2 YYNGEE. With 0 bases clipped from V and 0 bases from J, the junction kept 11 bases outside the gene matches. The CDR3 has 18 amino acids. The CDR3 DNA reads TGTGCCAGCAGCGTAGTGGTGGCCACCGGGACAGTGAACACTGAAGCTTTCTTT. Its translation: CASSVVVATGTVNTEAFF.

The chain has TRBV7-3 and TRBJ2-6; D may be TRBD1 (5 bases). Trimming pared 8 bases from V and 0 bases from J, leaving 17 bases between. This CDR3 is 17 amino acids long. The V gene's germline CDR1 is SGHTA and CDR2 FQGTGA. The CDR3 region has the DNA TGTGCCAGCGGCCGTCGAACGCAGGGCTCTGGGGCCAACGTCCTGACTTTC. Translating gives CASGRRTQGSGANVLTF.

As DNA, the CDR3 is TGTGCCAGCAGTGAGACTAGCGCCTCCTACGAGCAGTACTTC. Translating it yields CASSETSASYEQYF. The chain recombines TRBV6-4 with TRBJ2-7, with 8 bases identical to TRBD2. With 3 bases clipped from V and 0 bases from J, the junction kept 1 base outside the gene matches. The germline V gene encodes CDR1 MRHNA and CDR2 SNTAGT. The CDR3 spans 14 residues.

The chain employs TRBV6-1 and TRBJ2-7; 8 positions match TRBD2. The length of the CDR3 is 15 residues. V dropped 10 bases and J dropped 2; count of bases not matched to a gene: 13. The germline CDR1 and CDR2 sequences are MNHNS and SASEGT. This CDR3 is CAILGAGGFTYEQYF. CDR3 in DNA: TGTGCCATCTTGGGGGCGGGAGGATTCACCTACGAGCAGTACTTC.

The DNA for the CDR3 is TGTGCCAGCAGGTGGACAGGCAATCAGCCCCAGCATTTT. It codes for CASRWTGNQPQHF. The J gene is TRBJ1-5, the V gene TRBV6-1; weak D call: TRBD1 (6 bases). CDR3 length: 13 amino acids. V shed 6 bases and J shed 2 bases, with 8 bases lying between them. CDR1 MNHNS and CDR2 SASEGT come from the germline V gene.

The chain joins TRBV5-6 to TRBJ2-7; D is unclear. The length of the CDR3 is 12 residues. Germline CDR1 SGHDT, CDR2 YYEEEE. V was pared by 2 bases and J by 0 bases, with 3 bases between. The chain's CDR3 is CASSFSSYEQYF. CDR3 nucleotides: TGTGCCAGCAGCTTTAGCTCCTACGAGCAGTACTTC. Complete variable domain (other parts from reference TRBV5-6 and TRBJ2-7): DAGVTQSPTHLIKTRGQQVTLRCSPKSGHDTVSWYQQALGQGPQFIFQYYEEEERQRGNFPDRFSGHQFPNYSSELNVNALLLGDSALYLCASSFSSYEQYFGPGTRLTVT.

The genes are TRBV4-2 and TRBJ2-3; weak D call: TRBD1 (6 bases). Germline assignment: CDR1 LGHNA and CDR2 YNFKEQ. V lost 1 base, J lost 5 bases, and 16 bases lay in between. The CDR3 runs to 16 residues. The DNA of the CDR3 is TGTGCCAGCAGCCAAGGCGGACAGCCGGCGGGAGATACGCAGTATTTT. Amino acid sequence: CASSQGGQPAGDTQYF.